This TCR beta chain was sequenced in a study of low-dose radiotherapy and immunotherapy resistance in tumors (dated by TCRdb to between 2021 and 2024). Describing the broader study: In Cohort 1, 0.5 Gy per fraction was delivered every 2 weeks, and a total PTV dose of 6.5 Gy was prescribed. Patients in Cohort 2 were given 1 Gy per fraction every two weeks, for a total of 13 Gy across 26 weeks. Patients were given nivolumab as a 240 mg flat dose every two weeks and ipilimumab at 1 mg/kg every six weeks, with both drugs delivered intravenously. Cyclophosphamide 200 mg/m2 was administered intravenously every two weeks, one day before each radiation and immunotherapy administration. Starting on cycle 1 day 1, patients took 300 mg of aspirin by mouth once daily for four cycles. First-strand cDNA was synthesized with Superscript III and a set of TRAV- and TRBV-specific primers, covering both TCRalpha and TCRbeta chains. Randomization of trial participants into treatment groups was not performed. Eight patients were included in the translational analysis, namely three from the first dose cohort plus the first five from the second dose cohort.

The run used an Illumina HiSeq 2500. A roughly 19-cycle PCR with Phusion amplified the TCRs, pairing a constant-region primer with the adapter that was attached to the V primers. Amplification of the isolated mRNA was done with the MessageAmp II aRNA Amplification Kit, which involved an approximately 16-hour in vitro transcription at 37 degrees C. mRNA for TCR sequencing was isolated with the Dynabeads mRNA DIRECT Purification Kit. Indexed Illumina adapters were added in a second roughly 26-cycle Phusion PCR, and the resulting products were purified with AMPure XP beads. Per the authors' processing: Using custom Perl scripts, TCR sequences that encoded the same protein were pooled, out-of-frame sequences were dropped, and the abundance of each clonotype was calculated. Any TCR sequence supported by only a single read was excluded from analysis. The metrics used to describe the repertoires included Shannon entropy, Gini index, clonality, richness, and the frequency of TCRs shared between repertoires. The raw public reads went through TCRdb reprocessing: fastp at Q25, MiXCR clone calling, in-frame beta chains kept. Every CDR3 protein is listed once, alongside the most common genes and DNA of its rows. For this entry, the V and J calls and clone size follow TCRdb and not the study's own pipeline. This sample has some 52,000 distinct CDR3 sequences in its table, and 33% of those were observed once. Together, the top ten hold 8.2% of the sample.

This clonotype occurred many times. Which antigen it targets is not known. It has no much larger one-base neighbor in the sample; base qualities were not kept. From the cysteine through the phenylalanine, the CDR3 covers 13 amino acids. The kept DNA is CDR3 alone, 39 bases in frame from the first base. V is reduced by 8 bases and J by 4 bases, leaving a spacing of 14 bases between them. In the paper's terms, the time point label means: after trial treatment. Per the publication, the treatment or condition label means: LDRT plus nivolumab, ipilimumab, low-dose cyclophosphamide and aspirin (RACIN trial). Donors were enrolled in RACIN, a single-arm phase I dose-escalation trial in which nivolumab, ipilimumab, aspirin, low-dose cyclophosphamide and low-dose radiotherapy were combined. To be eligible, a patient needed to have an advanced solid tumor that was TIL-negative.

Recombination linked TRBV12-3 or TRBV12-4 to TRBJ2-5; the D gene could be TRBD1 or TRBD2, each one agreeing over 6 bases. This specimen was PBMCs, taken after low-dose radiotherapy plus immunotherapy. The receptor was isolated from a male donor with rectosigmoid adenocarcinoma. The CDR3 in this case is CASQLRGRETQYF. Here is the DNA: TGTGCCAGCCAACTCCGGGGGCGAGAGACCCAGTACTTC.